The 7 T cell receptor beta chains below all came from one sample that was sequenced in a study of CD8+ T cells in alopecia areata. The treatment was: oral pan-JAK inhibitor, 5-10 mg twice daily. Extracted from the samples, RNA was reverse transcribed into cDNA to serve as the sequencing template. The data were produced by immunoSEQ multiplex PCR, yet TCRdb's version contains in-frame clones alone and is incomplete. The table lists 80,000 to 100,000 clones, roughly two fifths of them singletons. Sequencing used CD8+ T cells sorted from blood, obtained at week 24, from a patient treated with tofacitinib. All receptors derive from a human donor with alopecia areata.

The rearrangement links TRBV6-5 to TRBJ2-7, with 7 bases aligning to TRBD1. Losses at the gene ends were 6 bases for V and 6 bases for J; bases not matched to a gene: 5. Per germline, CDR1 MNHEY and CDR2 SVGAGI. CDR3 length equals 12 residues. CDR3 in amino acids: CASRAGQAEQYF. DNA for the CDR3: TGTGCCAGCAGGGCCGGACAGGCCGAGCAGTACTTC.

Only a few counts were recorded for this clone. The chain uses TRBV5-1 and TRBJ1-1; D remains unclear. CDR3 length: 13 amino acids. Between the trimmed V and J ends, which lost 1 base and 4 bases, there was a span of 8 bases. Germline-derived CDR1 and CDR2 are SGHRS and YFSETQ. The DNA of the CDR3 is TGCGCCAGCAGCTTGAGTAAGGGCACTGAAGCTTTCTTT. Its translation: CASSLSKGTEAFF.

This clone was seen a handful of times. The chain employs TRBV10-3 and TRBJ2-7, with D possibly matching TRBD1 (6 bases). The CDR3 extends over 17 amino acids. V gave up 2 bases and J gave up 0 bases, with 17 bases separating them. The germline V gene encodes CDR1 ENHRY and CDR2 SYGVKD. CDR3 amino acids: CAISETTDRRSSYEQYF. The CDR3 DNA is TGTGCCATCAGTGAGACGACAGACAGGCGGAGCTCCTACGAGCAGTACTTC.

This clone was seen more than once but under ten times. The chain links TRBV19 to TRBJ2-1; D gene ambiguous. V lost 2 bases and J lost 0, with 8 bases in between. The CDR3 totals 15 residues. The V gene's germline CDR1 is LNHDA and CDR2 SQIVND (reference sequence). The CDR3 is CASSIRGSSYNEQFF. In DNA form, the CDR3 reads TGTGCCAGTAGTATAAGAGGAAGCTCCTACAATGAGCAGTTCTTC.

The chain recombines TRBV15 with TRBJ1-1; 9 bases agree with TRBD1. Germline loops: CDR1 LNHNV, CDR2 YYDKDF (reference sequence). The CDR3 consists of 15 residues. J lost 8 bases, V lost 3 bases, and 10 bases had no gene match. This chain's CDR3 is CATSSPGTGLREAFF. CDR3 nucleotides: TGTGCCACCAGCAGCCCCGGGACAGGGCTCAGGGAAGCTTTCTTT.

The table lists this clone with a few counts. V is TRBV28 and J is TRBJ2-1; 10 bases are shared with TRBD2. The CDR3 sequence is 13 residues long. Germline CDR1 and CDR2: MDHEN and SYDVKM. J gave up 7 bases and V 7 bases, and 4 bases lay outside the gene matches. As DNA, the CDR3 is TGTGCCAGCACTAGCGGGAGCTCAAATGAGCAGTTCTTC. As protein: CASTSGSSNEQFF.

The CDR3 sequence is CASSWKDGYTF. The DNA for the CDR3 is TGTGCCAGCAGTTGGAAGGATGGCTACACCTTC. The rearrangement links TRBV28 to TRBJ1-2; D ambiguous. This CDR3 region has 11 residues. Trimming left V 4 bases short and J 6 bases short, with 6 bases between. Per germline, CDR1 MDHEN and CDR2 SYDVKM.